Following are 6 T cell receptor beta chains from one sample sequenced in a study of shared clonotypes between healthy human individuals. The naive CD8 fraction comprised CD45RO-negative cells positively selected for CCR7 and excluded terminally differentiated effector memory CD45RA+ cells. Only in-frame clones appear in the TCRdb table, and some are missing; sequencing was by immunoSEQ multiplex PCR. In the table there are about 2.1 million clones, around 93% of which are singletons. The sample comprised naive CD8+ T cells from PBMCs. Receptors were obtained from a man aged 18 to 29 in good health. Some clones in this sample may be carry-over from other donors' samples.

The chain uses TRBV11-1 and TRBJ1-2; D remains ambiguous. This CDR3 comprises 14 residues. Per germline, CDR1 SGHAT and CDR2 FQDESV (reference sequence). The ends were cut back, 0 bases at V and 0 bases at J, with 5 bases in the middle. The CDR3 DNA follows: TGTGCCAGCAGCTTAGCAACCGCTAACTATGGCTACACCTTC. Translation gives CASSLATANYGYTF.

The genes are TRBV15 and TRBJ2-4; the match to TRBD2 covers 9 bases. CDR3 length equals 16 residues. J lost 6 bases, V lost 6 bases, and 12 bases had no gene match. The germline gives CDR1 LNHNV, CDR2 YYDKDF (reference sequence). CDR3 sequence (DNA): TGTGCCACCAGTAACAAATGGCGGGAGGGCCTAAACATTCAGTACTTC. Encoded protein: CATSNKWREGLNIQYF. The full variable domain, in which reference TRBV15 and TRBJ2-4 provide the parts outside the CDR3, is DAMVIQNPRYQVTQFGKPVTLSCSQTLNHNVMYWYQQKSSQAPKLLFHYYDKDFNNEADTPDNFQSRRPNTSFCFLDIRSPGLGDTAMYLCATSNKWREGLNIQYFGAGTRLSVL.

The chain recombines TRBV11-2 with TRBJ2-7, with TRBD2 identical over 11 bases. From germline, CDR1 is SGHAT and CDR2 FQNNGV. This CDR3 is 18 amino acids long. With V trimmed by 4 bases and J by 6 bases, 17 bases remained unmatched. The CDR3 bases are TGTGCCAGCAGCTACCCCGGGGCCATAGCGGGAGGGCCTTTCGAGCAGTACTTC. Its protein product is CASSYPGAIAGGPFEQYF.

V is TRBV9 and J is TRBJ2-1, with a weak D call TRBD1 (5 bases). The germline CDR1 and CDR2 sequences are SGDLS and YYNGEE. The CDR3 extends over 15 amino acids. The V end lost 0 bases, the J end lost 6 bases, and 13 bases lay between the germline ends. In DNA form, the CDR3 reads TGTGCCAGCAGCGTAGCAGGGTTTGCAGTCAATGAGCAGTTCTTC. It encodes CASSVAGFAVNEQFF.

This rearrangement joins TRBV29-1 to TRBJ2-7; 7 bases line up with TRBD1. The CDR3 is made up of 14 amino acids. Per germline, CDR1 SQVTM and CDR2 ANQGSEA. J gave up 5 bases and V 4 bases, and 11 bases lay outside the gene matches. CDR3 loop: CSVAGQATWDEQYF. In DNA, the CDR3 is TGCAGCGTTGCCGGACAGGCTACTTGGGACGAGCAGTACTTC.

Note on this clone: The sample carries other DNA sequences with the same CDR3. V is TRBV11-2 and J is TRBJ2-1, with D perhaps matching TRBD2 (5 bases). Between the trimmed V and J ends, which lost 2 bases and 4 bases, there was a span of 12 bases. Germline CDR1 reads SGHAT; CDR2 reads FQNNGV. This CDR3 spans 15 amino acids. The CDR3 loop reads CASSLSSGGYNEQFF. The CDR3 DNA reads TGTGCCAGCAGCTTATCGAGCGGCGGATACAATGAGCAGTTCTTC.